The 25 T cell receptor beta chains in this list originate from one sample, sequenced in a study of precursors of human CD4 cytotoxic T cells. TCRdb redid the calling of the reads with MiXCR, one entry per CDR3 protein. The data contain approximately 490 distinct CDR3 sequences, 16% of them singletons. Bulk UMI-based sequencing covered sorted CD4+ central memory, effector memory, IL-7R-high and IL-7R-negative TEMRA subsets. Sequencing was carried out using memory CD4+ T cells from blood (PBMCs). Receptors were obtained from a human donor in good health.

This clonotype is classed as large (0.1 to 1%). V and J are TRBV5-5 and TRBJ2-2; 11 nucleotides line up with TRBD2. This CDR3 region has 17 residues. Losses at the gene ends were 0 bases for V and 9 bases for J; bases not matched to a gene: 10. Germline assignment: CDR1 SGHKS and CDR2 YYEKEE (reference sequence). CDR3 in amino acids: CASSLAGTSGWDWELFF. The CDR3, as DNA: TGTGCCAGCAGCTTGGCCGGGACTAGCGGTTGGGACTGGGAGCTGTTTTTT.

This clonotype is large in the sample. An end of the junction differs from the germline gene, which may be a read error. V and J are TRBV3-1 and TRBJ1-1; 8 positions match TRBD1. The CDR3 is made up of 12 amino acids. Germline loops: CDR1 LGHDT, CDR2 YNNKEL (reference sequence). CDR3: CASSQDRGRPLF. The CDR3 DNA sequence: TGTGCCAGCAGCCAAGACAGGGGGCGGCCACTCTTT.

This clonotype is classed as large. This chain joins TRBV29-1 and TRBJ2-2, with D perhaps matching TRBD1 (6 bases). The CDR3 is made up of 14 amino acids. V lost 4 bases to trimming and J lost 7 bases, with 16 bases between them. Germline loops: CDR1 SQVTM, CDR2 ANQGSEA. The CDR3 DNA is TGCAGCGTTGTGGGGACAAACCCGATCGGGGAGCTGTTTTTT. Its translation: CSVVGTNPIGELFF.

The chain has TRBV5-1 and TRBJ1-5, with D tentatively TRBD1 (5 bases). Germline V gives CDR1 SGHRS, CDR2 YFSETQ. V was cut by 4 bases and J by 3 bases, with 11 bases left in between. The CDR3 is 14 residues long. The DNA for the CDR3 is TGCGCCAGCAGCCCCTGGGACCTCAATCAGCCCCAGCATTTT. Its translation: CASSPWDLNQPQHF. Together with reference TRBV5-1 and TRBJ1-5, the CDR3 gives the full variable domain: KAGVTQTPRYLIKTRGQQVTLSCSPISGHRSVSWYQQTPGQGLQFLFEYFSETQRNKGNFPGRFSGRQFSNSRSEMNVSTLELGDSALYLCASSPWDLNQPQHFGDGTRLSIL.

This clonotype is judged large (0.1 to 1%). In DNA, the CDR3 is TGTGCCATCCAGGGTTCTAGCGGAGCCCCCGAGCAGTACTTC. The encoded protein is CAIQGSSGAPEQYF. V and J are TRBV10-3 and TRBJ2-7; 7 bases are shared with TRBD2. This CDR3 comprises 14 residues. V lost 8 bases and J lost 6; bases outside the gene matches: 13. In germline, CDR1 is ENHRY, CDR2 SYGVKD.

This clonotype was seen a handful of times. CDR3: CASSVRSSLDTQYF. The CDR3 bases are TGTGCCAGCAGCGTAAGGAGTAGTTTAGATACGCAGTATTTT. This sequence joins TRBV9 and TRBJ2-3; D not certain. Germline lookup yields CDR1 SGDLS and CDR2 YYNGEE. The length of the CDR3 is 14 residues. Between the trimmed V and J ends, which lost 1 base and 5 bases, there was a span of 11 bases.

CDR3: CASSRTGPLYQETQYF. In nucleotides, the CDR3 is TGTGCCAGCAGCCGGACAGGACCCCTGTACCAAGAGACCCAGTACTTC. V usage is TRBV7-2 and J usage is TRBJ2-5; 7 bases match TRBD1. This CDR3 has 16 amino acids. Trimming cost V 5 bases and J 0 bases; bases outside gene matches: 9. Germline loops: CDR1 SGHTA, CDR2 FQGNSA.

This clonotype is large by share. The chain recombines TRBV12-3 or TRBV12-4 with TRBJ1-1; 7 positions match TRBD1. The CDR3 sequence is 15 residues long. After removal of 6 bases from V and 6 bases from J, the junction contained 13 bases not matched to a gene. The CDR3 protein is CASSTLRDRSSEAFF. The CDR3 bases are TGTGCCAGCAGCACCCTCCGGGACAGAAGTTCTGAAGCTTTCTTT.

This clonotype is termed large. CDR3 in DNA: TGTGCCAGCAGCCTCATTCTAGGGGGCAACACTGAAGCTTTCTTT. Translated, it gives CASSLILGGNTEAFF. The chain employs TRBV3-1 and TRBJ1-1, with 7 bases lining up with TRBD1. The CDR3 has 15 residues. J was trimmed by 2 bases and V by 4 bases; bases with no gene match: 7. The germline gives CDR1 LGHDT, CDR2 YNNKEL (reference sequence).

This clonotype is large. The rearrangement uses TRBV21-1 and TRBJ1-5; no check of the table's D call, TRBD1, against the DNA was made. TRBV21-1 is labeled a pseudogene. The CDR3 consists of 14 residues. The CDR3 spells CASSPGFARQPQHF. The CDR3 DNA sequence: TGTGCCAGCAGCCCCGGTTTTGCCCGACAGCCCCAGCATTTT.

This clonotype counts as large. This chain uses TRBV12-3 or TRBV12-4 with TRBJ1-1; TRBD1 aligns across 7 bases. V shed 4 bases and J 11 bases; nucleotides not matched to a gene: 4. The CDR3 is made up of 11 amino acids. The CDR3 DNA sequence: TGTGCCAGCAGTTATGGACAGGCGGCTTTCTTT. Protein product: CASSYGQAAFF.

This clonotype ranks as large. The gene calls are TRBV6-5 and TRBJ1-1; D is unclear. This CDR3 region has 14 residues. Per the germline V gene, CDR1 is MNHEY and CDR2 is SVGAGI. Trimming left V 2 bases short and J 1 base short, with 8 bases between. The CDR3: CASSYTDGNTEAFF. As DNA, the CDR3 is TGTGCCAGCAGTTACACAGACGGGAACACTGAAGCTTTCTTT.

This clonotype has more than one count but fewer than ten. This chain uses TRBV29-1 with TRBJ1-2; TRBD1 matches at 7 bases. CDR3 size: 13 residues. V shed 3 bases and J 4 bases; nucleotides not matched to a gene: 5. Germline loops: CDR1 SQVTM, CDR2 ANQGSEA. The CDR3 DNA sequence: TGCAGCGTTGAGGAGGGGGCTGGCTATGGCTACACCTTC. It specifies CSVEEGAGYGYTF.

This clonotype is labeled as large. This chain joins TRBV12-5 and TRBJ2-1, with D possibly being TRBD1 or TRBD2 (5 bases each). The CDR3 sequence is 15 residues long. Germline V gene sequence: CDR1 LGHNT, CDR2 FRNRAP. V was trimmed by 0 bases and J by 6 bases, leaving 12 bases between them. The CDR3, as DNA: TGTGCTAGTGGTTTGGTACCTCCTGGGACCAATGAGCAGTTCTTC. This sequence encodes CASGLVPPGTNEQFF.

This clonotype was seen more than once but under ten times. The V and J genes are TRBV5-1 and TRBJ1-1, with D unclear. Germline loops: CDR1 SGHRS, CDR2 YFSETQ. The CDR3 sequence is 16 residues long. V was clipped by 2 bases and J by 8 bases, with 22 bases between them. CDR3 protein: CASSFLLQRGSSEAFF. The CDR3 bases are TGCGCCAGCAGCTTCCTCCTACAGAGAGGTTCATCCGAAGCTTTCTTT.

Comments on this clonotype: A much larger clone lies a single base off, so this may be a read error. The rearrangement uses TRBV5-1 and TRBJ2-1; the D gene is possibly TRBD2 (6 bases). This CDR3 has 14 residues. V was clipped by 4 bases and J by 5 bases, with 13 bases between them. Per germline, CDR1 SGHRS and CDR2 YFSETQ. The CDR3 spells CASSAELAHNEQFF. The CDR3 DNA sequence: TGCGCCAGCAGCGCGGAACTAGCCCACAATGAGCAGTTCTTC.

Within the sample, this clonotype is large. J is TRBJ1-1 and V is TRBV20-1, with TRBD1 matching 7 bases. After removal of 3 bases from V and 4 bases from J, the junction contained 11 bases not matched to a gene. The V gene's germline CDR1 is DFQATT and CDR2 SNEGSKA (reference sequence). The CDR3 extends over 15 amino acids. CDR3 amino acids: CSARPDRPVGTEAFF. CDR3 coding DNA: TGCAGTGCTAGGCCGGACAGGCCGGTGGGCACTGAAGCTTTCTTT.

This clonotype came up a few times. The genes are TRBV6-2 or TRBV6-3 and TRBJ2-5; the match to TRBD1 covers 9 bases. The ends lost 0 bases at V and 1 base at J; junction bases unmatched: 9. The germline V gene encodes CDR1 MNHEY and CDR2 SVGEGT. CDR3 length: 18 amino acids. The CDR3 nucleotides read TGTGCCAGCAGTTACTCGGACAGGGGTTTTGTCGGCCAAGAGACCCAGTACTTC. It yields the protein CASSYSDRGFVGQETQYF.

This clonotype has just a few counts. The J gene is TRBJ1-1, the V gene TRBV5-6; 7 bases are shared with TRBD1. This CDR3 is built from 15 residues. V dropped 4 bases and J dropped 5; count of bases not matched to a gene: 11. CDR1 and CDR2 (germline): SGHDT, YYEEEE. The CDR3: CASSRRDRAQTEAFF. The CDR3, as DNA: TGTGCCAGCAGCCGGAGAGACAGGGCGCAAACTGAAGCTTTCTTT.

Within the sample, this clonotype is hyperexpanded. The CDR3 nucleotides read TGCAGCGTTGGAGGGGCTGTCGAGACCCAGTACTTC. Translation: CSVGGAVETQYF. This chain links TRBV29-1 with TRBJ2-5; the D call may be TRBD1 or TRBD2 (5 bases each). This CDR3 is built from 12 residues. Per the germline V gene, CDR1 is SQVTM and CDR2 is ANQGSEA. V was trimmed by 4 bases and J by 5 bases, leaving 11 bases between them.

The chain is built from TRBV29-1 and TRBJ1-2; D remains unclear. Trimming left V 7 bases short and J 8 bases short, with 14 bases between. The germline V gene encodes CDR1 SQVTM and CDR2 ANQGSEA. The CDR3 consists of 11 residues. The CDR3 spells CSAEDGEGYTF. In nucleotides, the CDR3 is TGCAGCGCCGAGGACGGGGAAGGCTACACCTTC.

The chain recombines TRBV7-2 with TRBJ2-7; TRBD2 aligns across 7 bases. There are 16 residues in the CDR3. Germline CDR1 and CDR2: SGHTA and FQGNSA. V was pared by 4 bases and J by 7 bases, with 16 bases of the junction left unmatched. CDR3 in DNA: TGTGCCAGCAGCTCCTCCGGCGGGGGTGGGGCCATTGAGCAGTACTTC. Amino acids: CASSSSGGGGAIEQYF.

By its share, this clonotype is large (0.1 to 1%). The V gene is TRBV7-9, the J gene TRBJ2-3; the match to TRBD2 covers 9 bases. The V gene's germline CDR1 is SEHNR and CDR2 FQNEAQ (reference sequence). After removal of 0 bases from V and 4 bases from J, the junction contained 5 bases not matched to a gene. This CDR3 is 16 amino acids long. In nucleotides, the CDR3 is TGTGCCAGCAGCTTAGCTAGAATAGCGGGAGCAGATACGCAGTATTTT. This gives the protein CASSLARIAGADTQYF.

This clonotype is large. The chain recombines TRBV28 with TRBJ2-7; 11 nucleotides agree with TRBD1. V was pared by 8 bases and J by 2 bases, with 2 bases of the junction left unmatched. Germline loops: CDR1 MDHEN, CDR2 SYDVKM. The CDR3 length is 13 residues. CDR3 nucleotide sequence: TGTGCCAGCCGGACAGGGGGCACCTACGAGCAGTACTTC. It specifies CASRTGGTYEQYF. Together with reference TRBV28 and TRBJ2-7, the CDR3 gives the full variable domain: DVKVTQSSRYLVKRTGEKVFLECVQDMDHENMFWYRQDPGLGLRLIYFSYDVKMKEKGDIPEGYSVSREKKERFSLILESASTNQTSMYLCASRTGGTYEQYFGPGTRLTVT.

Regarding this clonotype: A much more abundant neighbour one base away suggests this may be a read error. This rearrangement joins TRBV12-3 or TRBV12-4 to TRBJ2-3; 7 nucleotides align to TRBD2. There are 14 residues in the CDR3. The CDR3 DNA follows: TGTGCCGGCAGTTTTAGCGGGAGCACAGATACGCAGTATTTT. Translated, it gives CAGSFSGSTDTQYF.